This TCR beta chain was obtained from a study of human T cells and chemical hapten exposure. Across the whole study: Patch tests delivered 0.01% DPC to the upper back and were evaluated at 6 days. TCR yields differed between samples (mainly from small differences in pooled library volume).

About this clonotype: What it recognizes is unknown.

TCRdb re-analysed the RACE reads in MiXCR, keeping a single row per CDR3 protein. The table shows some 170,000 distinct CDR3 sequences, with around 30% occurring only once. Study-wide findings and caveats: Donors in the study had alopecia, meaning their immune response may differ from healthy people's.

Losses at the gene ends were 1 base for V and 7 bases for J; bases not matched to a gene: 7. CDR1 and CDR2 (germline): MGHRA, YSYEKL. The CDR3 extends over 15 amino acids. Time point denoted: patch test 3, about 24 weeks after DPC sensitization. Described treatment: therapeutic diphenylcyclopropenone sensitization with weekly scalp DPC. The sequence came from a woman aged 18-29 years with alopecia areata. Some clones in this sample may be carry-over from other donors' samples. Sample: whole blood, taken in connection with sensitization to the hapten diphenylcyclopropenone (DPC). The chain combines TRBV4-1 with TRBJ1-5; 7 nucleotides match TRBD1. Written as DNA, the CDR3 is TGCGCCAGCAGCCAAGTGACAGGGAACGGGCAGCCCCAGCATTTT. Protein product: CASSQVTGNGQPQHF.